Below, 21 T cell receptor beta chains from the same sample are listed, as sequenced in a study of blood T cells in healthy people across ages. The second PCR ran about 6 to 11 cycles with a sample-barcoded 5' primer and J-beta primers. TCRdb re-analysed the 5' RACE reads in MiXCR, keeping a single row per CDR3 protein. The data show some 730,000 distinct CDR3 sequences, 22% seen once. The sequenced sample consisted of blood. The receptor source for this set is a man aged 70 or older in good health.

This clonotype turned up a few times. The chain employs TRBV2 and TRBJ1-2, with 9 bases lining up with TRBD1. Germline lookup yields CDR1 SNHLY and CDR2 FYNNEI. V dropped 5 bases and J dropped 6; count of bases not matched to a gene: 10. The CDR3 has 15 amino acids. DNA for the CDR3: TGTGCCAGCAGTCCATGGACAGGGGAGCGGAATGGCTACACCTTC. Its protein is CASSPWTGERNGYTF.

This clonotype was found a few times. The V and J genes are TRBV7-9 and TRBJ1-1; tentatively, D is TRBD1 (6 bases). The CDR3 is made up of 15 amino acids. V lost 4 bases, J lost 4 bases, and 16 bases lay in between. Germline-derived CDR1 and CDR2 are SEHNR and FQNEAQ (reference sequence). The CDR3 sequence: CASSSEQGRGTEAFF. CDR3 sequence (DNA): TGTGCCAGCAGCTCCGAACAGGGACGTGGCACTGAAGCTTTCTTT. Full variable domain (outside the CDR3, taken from reference TRBV7-9 and TRBJ1-1): DTGVSQNPRHKITKRGQNVTFRCDPISEHNRLYWYRQTLGQGPEFLTYFQNEAQLEKSRLLSDRFSAERPKGSFSTLEIQRTEQGDSAMYLCASSSEQGRGTEAFFGQGTRLTVV.

This clonotype was observed a few times. Sequence at one end of the junction differs from germline and may be a read error. The chain has TRBV28 and TRBJ2-2; D is perhaps TRBD1 (6 bases). The CDR3 is 13 amino acids. CDR1 is MDHEN and CDR2 is SYDVKM in the germline V gene. In nucleotides, the CDR3 is TGTGCCGGCAGGGACACCTCCACCGGGGAGCTGTTTTTT. It translates to CAGRDTSTGELFF.

This clonotype was seen only a few times. This sequence joins TRBV15 and TRBJ1-4, with 9 bases fitting TRBD1. This CDR3 has 16 residues. After removal of 3 bases from V and 3 bases from J, the junction contained 5 bases not matched to a gene. Germline V gives CDR1 LNHNV, CDR2 YYDKDF (reference sequence). This chain's CDR3 is CATSRDRQGANEKLFF. CDR3 nucleotides: TGTGCCACCAGCAGGGACCGACAGGGGGCTAATGAAAAACTGTTTTTT.

V is TRBV20-1 and J is TRBJ1-5, with D possibly matching TRBD1 (5 bases). The CDR3 spans 14 residues. Germline V gene data show CDR1 as DFQATT and CDR2 as SNEGSKA (reference sequence). V was shortened by 3 bases and J by 4 bases, with 13 bases between the two germline ends. CDR3: CSASEDTKNQPQHF. The CDR3, as DNA: TGCAGTGCTAGTGAGGACACAAAAAATCAGCCCCAGCATTTT.

This clonotype has just a few counts. The chain has TRBV20-1 and TRBJ1-2, with D unclear. CDR1 and CDR2 (germline): DFQATT, SNEGSKA (reference sequence). CDR3 size: 14 residues. V lost 3 bases and J 2 bases, leaving 13 bases between the germline ends. The CDR3 loop is CSASSWLTNYGYTF. CDR3 coding DNA: TGCAGTGCTAGTAGCTGGCTTACCAACTATGGCTACACCTTC.

J is TRBJ2-3 and V is TRBV7-2; D unresolved. Germline assignment: CDR1 SGHTA and CDR2 FQGNSA. This CDR3 is 14 amino acids long. V was clipped by 0 bases and J by 4 bases, with 8 bases between them. CDR3 bases: TGTGCCAGCAGCTTAGCGACTCAGGCAGATACGCAGTATTTT. Translating gives CASSLATQADTQYF.

This chain uses TRBV12-3 or TRBV12-4 with TRBJ1-2; 7 bases are a match to TRBD1. The CDR3 loop spans 15 amino acids. The V and J ends lost 4 bases and 6 bases, in that order; junction bases with no gene match: 11. The CDR3 DNA sequence: TGTGCCAGCAGTTACCAGACAGGGCGGGGGGATGGCTACACCTTC. It specifies CASSYQTGRGDGYTF.

This chain uses TRBV5-1 with TRBJ2-7; TRBD1 matches 8 bases. V was pared by 4 bases and J by 3 bases, with 9 bases of the junction left unmatched. Looked up from germline, CDR1 is SGHRS and CDR2 is YFSETQ. The CDR3 sequence is 15 residues long. Here the CDR3 reads CASSLGTGSVYEQYF. CDR3 sequence (DNA): TGCGCCAGCAGCCTAGGGACAGGTTCGGTCTACGAGCAGTACTTC.

The table lists this clonotype with a few counts. The V and J genes are TRBV29-1 and TRBJ1-1; D is uncertain. With 4 bases removed from V and 1 base from J, the gap between germline ends came to 4 bases. The CDR3 has 11 amino acids. Germline V gives CDR1 SQVTM, CDR2 ANQGSEA. CDR3 in amino acids: CSVGQNTEAFF. The CDR3 bases are TGCAGCGTTGGACAGAACACTGAAGCTTTCTTT.

V and J are TRBV5-1 and TRBJ1-2; D ambiguous. The V gene's germline CDR1 is SGHRS and CDR2 YFSETQ. The CDR3 has 15 residues. Trimming shortened V by 1 base and J by 3 bases, and 13 bases separated the two germline ends. The CDR3 nucleotides are TGCGCCAGCAGCTTGTTTTTTCCGTCGGACTATGGCTACACCTTC. The encoded protein is CASSLFFPSDYGYTF.

The chain has TRBV7-8 and TRBJ1-2, with D perhaps matching TRBD1 (6 bases). The CDR3 is 16 residues long. Per the germline V gene, CDR1 is SGHVS and CDR2 is FQNEAQ. V was cut by 0 bases and J by 4 bases, with 15 bases left in between. DNA of the CDR3: TGTGCCAGCAGCTTAGCGCTGGCAGGGGTCAGCTATGGCTACACCTTC. As protein: CASSLALAGVSYGYTF.

This clonotype was observed a handful of times. The chain links TRBV10-3 to TRBJ2-5, with D possibly TRBD1 on 5 matching bases. V shed 5 bases and J shed 5 bases, with 12 bases lying between them. The CDR3 is made up of 13 amino acids. Germline CDR1 is ENHRY and CDR2 is SYGVKD. CDR3 region: CAISSPPGETQYF. CDR3 DNA: TGTGCCATCAGTTCCCCCCCAGGGGAGACCCAGTACTTC.

This clonotype showed up just a few times. This chain uses TRBV5-1 with TRBJ1-1; TRBD1 might be the D (5 bases). V was clipped by 4 bases and J by 6 bases, with 19 bases between them. The CDR3 runs 15 residues. Germline V gives CDR1 SGHRS, CDR2 YFSETQ. This CDR3 reads CASSPGAGASAEAFF. As DNA, the CDR3 is TGCGCCAGCAGCCCCGGCGCCGGGGCATCGGCTGAAGCTTTCTTT.

The V and J genes are TRBV5-1 and TRBJ1-1, with 7 bases aligning to TRBD1. The V segment lost 0 bases and the J segment 6 bases; nucleotides outside the gene matches: 8. The germline V gene has CDR1 SGHRS and CDR2 YFSETQ. The CDR3 contains 15 residues. In DNA, the CDR3 is TGCGCCAGCAGCTTGGGGCCAGACAGGGATGCTGAAGCTTTCTTT. Protein: CASSLGPDRDAEAFF.

Only a few counts were recorded for this clonotype. CDR3 nucleotide sequence: TGTGCCAGCAGCCCTACTCTGAACACCGGGGAGCTGTTTTTT. Its translation: CASSPTLNTGELFF. The chain joins TRBV7-3 to TRBJ2-2, with unresolved D. V lost 5 bases to trimming and J lost 1 base, with 8 bases between them. The germline V gene has CDR1 SGHTA and CDR2 FQGTGA. The CDR3 sequence is 14 residues long.

The chain has TRBV2 and TRBJ2-2; D is possibly TRBD2 (6 bases). Germline CDR1 and CDR2: SNHLY and FYNNEI. The CDR3 covers 15 residues. The V and J ends lost 7 bases and 3 bases respectively, with 15 bases between them. CDR3 amino acids: CASINRDFHTGELFF. DNA of the CDR3: TGTGCCAGCATTAACCGGGACTTTCACACCGGGGAGCTGTTTTTT.

In this sample, this clonotype turned up a few times. The chain employs TRBV29-1 and TRBJ1-2; tentatively, D is TRBD1 (5 bases). V lost 5 bases, J lost 7 bases, and 14 bases lay in between. Germline CDR1 is SQVTM and CDR2 is ANQGSEA. The CDR3 covers 12 residues. The CDR3 DNA sequence: TGCAGCGTTTGGGACGGGAGGGCTGGCTACACCTTC. It specifies CSVWDGRAGYTF. Full variable domain (remainder filled in from reference TRBV29-1 and TRBJ1-2): SAVISQKPSRDICQRGTSLTIQCQVDSQVTMMFWYRQQPGQSLTLIATANQGSEATYESGFVIDKFPISRPNLTFSTLTVSNMSPEDSSIYLCSVWDGRAGYTFGSGTRLTVV.

The rearrangement joins TRBV4-1 to TRBJ2-7, with D possibly TRBD2 on 5 matching bases. The DNA end lines up better with TRBJ2-1; the J call may be wrong. Germline CDR1 MGHRA, CDR2 YSYEKL. CDR3 length: 15 residues. This CDR3 is CASSQVTRESNEQFF. The CDR3 bases are TGCGCCAGCAGCCAAGTGACGAGGGAATCGAATGAGCAGTTCTTC.

The rearrangement links TRBV20-1 to TRBJ2-3, with a tentative D call TRBD2 (6 bases). Germline V gene lookup returns CDR1 DFQATT and CDR2 SNEGSKA (reference sequence). The CDR3 loop spans 13 amino acids. Trimming left V 6 bases short and J 6 bases short, with 16 bases between. The CDR3 sequence: CSAHRGSWDTQYF. CDR3 DNA: TGCAGTGCCCACCGGGGGTCCTGGGATACGCAGTATTTT.

This rearrangement joins TRBV30 to TRBJ2-5; weak D call: TRBD1 (6 bases). This CDR3 has 12 amino acids. Deletions cut 1 base from V and 3 bases from J, with 6 bases between. Germline CDR1 GTSNPN, CDR2 SVGIG (reference sequence). The CDR3: CAWSGTEETQYF. The CDR3 nucleotides are TGTGCCTGGAGTGGGACAGAAGAGACCCAGTACTTC.